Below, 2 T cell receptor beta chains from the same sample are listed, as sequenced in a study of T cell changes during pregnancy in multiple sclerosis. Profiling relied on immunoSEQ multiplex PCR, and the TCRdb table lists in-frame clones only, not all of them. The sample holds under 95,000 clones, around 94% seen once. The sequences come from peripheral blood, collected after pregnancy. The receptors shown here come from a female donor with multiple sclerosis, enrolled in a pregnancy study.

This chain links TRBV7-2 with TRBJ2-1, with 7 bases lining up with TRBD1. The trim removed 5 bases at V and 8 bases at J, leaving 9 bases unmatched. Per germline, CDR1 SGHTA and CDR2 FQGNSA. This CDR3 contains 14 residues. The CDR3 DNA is TGTGCCAGCAGCCCGACAGGGAGTTGGGATGAGCAGTTCTTC. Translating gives CASSPTGSWDEQFF.

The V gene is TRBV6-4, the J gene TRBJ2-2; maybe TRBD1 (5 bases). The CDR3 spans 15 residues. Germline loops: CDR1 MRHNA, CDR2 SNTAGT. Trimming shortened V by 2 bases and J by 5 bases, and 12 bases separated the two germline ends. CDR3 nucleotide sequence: TGTGCCAGCAGTGACGTTATAAGGGGAACCGGGGAGCTGTTTTTT. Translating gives CASSDVIRGTGELFF.